The entry below gives a single T cell receptor (beta chain) sequence along with its context. Its target is unknown. Germline CDR1 and CDR2: SNHLY and FYNNEI. This CDR3 is 14 amino acids long. V lost 0 bases and J 5 bases, leaving 10 bases between the germline ends. Around day 10 of culture, CD4+ T cells were separated out. The infection with SARS-CoV-2 (confirmed by PCR) occurred in this person between March and December 2020. Every participant took two doses of the BNT162b2 or mRNA-1273 vaccine. At days 3 and 7, half of the medium was exchanged for IL-2 medium. This sample was taken from a study of vaccination effects on CD4 cells after COVID-19. Study context: Before sequencing took place, the ViraFEST assay used viral peptide pools to expand antigen-specific CD4+ T cells. Samples gathered post-vaccine arrived a median of 72 days past the second dose.

Points from the study as a whole: Missing from the study were early post-infection timepoints, and its convalescent patients were few.

TCRdb's copy holds only in-frame clones and misses some; the assay was immunoSEQ multiplex PCR. The sample contains tens of thousands of clones, over 60% of which appear only once. The sequencing here drew on CD4+ T cells from PBMCs cultured without peptide, taken after COVID-19 vaccination. The receptor was isolated from a human donor who had a prior SARS-CoV-2 infection. This chain joins TRBV2 and TRBJ1-2; maybe TRBD1 (5 bases). CDR3 nucleotide sequence: TGTGCCAGCAGTGAAGCACGCAGGGCTTATGGCTACACCTTC. Its translation: CASSEARRAYGYTF.